What follows are 14 T cell receptor beta chains derived from one specimen sequenced in a study of cytomegalovirus exposure and HLA in healthy donors (dated by TCRdb to 2016 to 2017). Library construction relied on the immunoSEQ multiplex PCR assay. For the multiplex PCR, a mixture combining 60 forward primers for TCR Vbeta segments and 13 reverse primers for TCR Jbeta segments was used. Sourced from immuneACCESS, this table was stored by TCRdb with only in-frame sequences that have V and J called. A share of the clones is absent; for the studies checked, an unresolved V gene accounts for under half, and the remainder has no known explanation. This sample holds hundreds of thousands of clones; around 73% were observed only once. The ten largest clones take up 3.8% of the sample. The sequenced sample was PBMCs. These receptors originate from a male donor in good health and CMV-seronegative.

This sequence joins TRBV5-6 and TRBJ1-2; perhaps TRBD1 as D (5 bases). CDR3 size: 14 residues. V was pared by 1 base and J by 3 bases, with 10 bases between. CDR1 and CDR2 from the germline V gene are SGHDT and YYEEEE. The CDR3 loop reads CASSLISGDYGYTF. As DNA, the CDR3 is TGTGCCAGCAGCTTGATTTCGGGGGACTATGGCTACACCTTC.

Worth noting for this clone: This CDR3 is also generated by other DNA sequences in the sample. This sequence joins TRBV5-1 and TRBJ2-7; possibly TRBD1 for D (6 bases). The germline V gene encodes CDR1 SGHRS and CDR2 YFSETQ. CDR3 length: 14 amino acids. Trimming pared 0 bases from V and 2 bases from J, leaving 9 bases between. The CDR3 DNA reads as TGCGCCAGCAGCTTGGGCACAGGGACCTACGAGCAGTACTTC. This sequence encodes CASSLGTGTYEQYF.

CDR3 in amino acids: CASSQDLSSYEQYF. CDR3 coding DNA: TGTGCCAGCAGCCAAGATCTCAGCTCCTACGAGCAGTACTTC. This chain joins TRBV14 and TRBJ2-7; D not resolved. Germline lookup yields CDR1 SGHDN and CDR2 FVKESK. V lost 0 bases and J 0 bases, leaving 6 bases between the germline ends. The CDR3 is 14 residues long.

The genes are TRBV6-5 and TRBJ2-6, with D maybe TRBD2 (5 bases). From germline, CDR1 is MNHEY and CDR2 SVGAGI. This CDR3 contains 15 residues. The CDR3 protein is CATKLGSSGANVLTF. DNA for the CDR3: TGTGCAACCAAACTAGGGAGCTCTGGGGCCAACGTCCTGACTTTC.

The rearrangement uses TRBV7-8 and TRBJ1-2, with D unclear. This CDR3 is built from 15 residues. CDR1 is SGHVS and CDR2 is FQNEAQ in the germline V gene. V lost 2 bases and J lost 4, with 14 bases in between. Here the CDR3 DNA reads TGTGCCAGCAGCTTAATCAGAACAGCACCCTATGGCTACACCTTC. Translation: CASSLIRTAPYGYTF.

CDR3 sequence (DNA): TGTGCCAGCTCAAACGGTCCACGACAGGGGTCTGGAAACACCATATATTTT. The encoded protein is CASSNGPRQGSGNTIYF. The gene calls are TRBV18 and TRBJ1-3; 8 nucleotides match TRBD1. The CDR3 has 17 amino acids. V shed 5 bases and J 1 base; nucleotides not matched to a gene: 10. Germline V gene data show CDR1 as KGHSH and CDR2 as LQKENI.

V gene TRBV19 combines with J gene TRBJ2-5; the D gene is possibly TRBD2 (5 bases). V lost 4 bases and J lost 4, with 13 bases in between. Germline V gene sequence: CDR1 LNHDA, CDR2 SQIVND (reference sequence). This CDR3 is built from 14 residues. CDR3 sequence (DNA): TGTGCCAGTAGTAGAACAGCGGCCAGAGAGACCCAGTACTTC. Amino acid sequence: CASSRTAARETQYF.

The chain carries TRBV7-2 and TRBJ2-7, with 10 bases fitting TRBD2. Germline lookup yields CDR1 SGHTA and CDR2 FQGNSA. V was pared by 3 bases and J by 5 bases, with 13 bases of the junction left unmatched. The CDR3 contains 17 residues. DNA for the CDR3: TGTGCCAGCAGCTTGCAGGGGGCTAGCGGGAGTGGCCACGAGCAGTACTTC. This encodes CASSLQGASGSGHEQYF.

This sequence joins TRBV9 and TRBJ2-7, with 7 bases lining up with TRBD2. Germline lookup yields CDR1 SGDLS and CDR2 YYNGEE. The CDR3 has 15 amino acids. V trimming: 0 bases; J trimming: 3 bases; junction bases outside the gene matches: 6. CDR3 loop: CASSVGGGSFYEQYF. The DNA for the CDR3 is TGTGCCAGCAGCGTAGGAGGCGGGAGTTTCTACGAGCAGTACTTC. Based on the CDR3 plus reference TRBV9 and TRBJ2-7, the full variable domain is DSGVTQTPKHLITATGQRVTLRCSPRSGDLSVYWYQQSLDQGLQFLIQYYNGEERAKGNILERFSAQQFPDLHSELNLSSLELGDSALYFCASSVGGGSFYEQYFGPGTRLTVT.

V is TRBV5-6 and J is TRBJ2-3; a possible D gene is TRBD2 (5 bases). CDR1 is SGHDT and CDR2 is YYEEEE in the germline V gene. This CDR3 contains 17 residues. Trimming took off 4 bases at V and 1 base at J, with 19 bases between the two ends. The CDR3 DNA reads as TGTGCCAGCAGCAACCTAGTTGCTAGCCAGCGCACAGATACGCAGTATTTT. Its translation: CASSNLVASQRTDTQYF.

The V gene is TRBV5-1, the J gene TRBJ2-3; 7 positions agree with TRBD1. Germline CDR1 reads SGHRS; CDR2 reads YFSETQ. V lost 5 bases and J lost 1; bases outside the gene matches: 4. CDR3 length equals 14 residues. CDR3 nucleotide sequence: TGCGCCAGCAGGCCCGGGACAGGCACAGATACGCAGTATTTT. Protein: CASRPGTGTDTQYF. The variable domain in full, completed from reference TRBV5-1 and TRBJ2-3, reads KAGVTQTPRYLIKTRGQQVTLSCSPISGHRSVSWYQQTPGQGLQFLFEYFSETQRNKGNFPGRFSGRQFSNSRSEMNVSTLELGDSALYLCASRPGTGTDTQYFGPGTRLTVL.

The V gene is TRBV25-1, the J gene TRBJ2-2; D remains ambiguous. The germline CDR1 and CDR2 sequences are MGHDK and SYGVNS. Between the trimmed V and J ends, which lost 5 bases and 4 bases, there was a span of 8 bases. This CDR3 is 13 amino acids long. CDR3 DNA sequence: TGTGCCAGCAGTCACTTAAGCACCGGGGAGCTGTTTTTT. It is translated as CASSHLSTGELFF.

The gene calls are TRBV19 and TRBJ1-5; no clear D. The germline V gene encodes CDR1 LNHDA and CDR2 SQIVND (reference sequence). CDR3 length equals 13 residues. Trimming stripped 3 bases from V and 3 bases from J, with 6 bases between. The CDR3 loop reads CASSMSFNQPQHF. DNA of the CDR3: TGTGCCAGTAGTATGAGTTTCAATCAGCCCCAGCATTTT.

This clone is a singleton in its sample. The junction differs from germline at one of its ends, possibly a read error. The rearrangement uses TRBV4-1 and TRBJ2-2; D is possibly TRBD2 (6 bases). The CDR3 runs 16 residues. The V gene's germline CDR1 is MGHRA and CDR2 YSYEKL. CDR3 in DNA: TGCGCCAGCAGTCAAGCCGGCGGGGTAAACACCGGGGAGCTGTTTTTT. Protein product: CASSQAGGVNTGELFF.